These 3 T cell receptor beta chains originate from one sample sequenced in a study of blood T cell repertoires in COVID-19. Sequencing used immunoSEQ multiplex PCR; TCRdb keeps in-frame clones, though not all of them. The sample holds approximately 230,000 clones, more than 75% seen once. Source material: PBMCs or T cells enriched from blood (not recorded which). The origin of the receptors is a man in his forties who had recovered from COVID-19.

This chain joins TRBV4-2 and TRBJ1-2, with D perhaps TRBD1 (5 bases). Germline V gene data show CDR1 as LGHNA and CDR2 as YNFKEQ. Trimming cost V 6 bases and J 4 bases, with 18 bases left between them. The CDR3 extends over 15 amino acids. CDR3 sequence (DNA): TGTGCCAGCAGACTCGATGACAGCGCGTCCTATGGCTACACCTTC. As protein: CASRLDDSASYGYTF.

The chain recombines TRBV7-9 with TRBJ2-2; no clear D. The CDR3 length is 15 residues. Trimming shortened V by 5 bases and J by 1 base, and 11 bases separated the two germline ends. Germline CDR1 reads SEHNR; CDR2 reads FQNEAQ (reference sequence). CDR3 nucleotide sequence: TGTGCCAGCAGCCCGCTGCTAGGGAACACCGGGGAGCTGTTTTTT. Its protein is CASSPLLGNTGELFF.

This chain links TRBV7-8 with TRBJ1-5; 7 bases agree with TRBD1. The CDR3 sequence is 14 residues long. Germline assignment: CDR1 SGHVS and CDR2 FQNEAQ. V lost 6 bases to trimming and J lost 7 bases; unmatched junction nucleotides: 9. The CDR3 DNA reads TGTGCCAGCAGGAGAACAGGGGCGGGCCAGCCCCAGCATTTT. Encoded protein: CASRRTGAGQPQHF. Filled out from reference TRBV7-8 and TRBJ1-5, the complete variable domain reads GAGVSQSPRYKVAKRGQDVALRCDPISGHVSLFWYQQALGQGPEFLTYFQNEAQLDKSGLPSDRFFAERPEGSVSTLKIQRTQQEDSAVYLCASRRTGAGQPQHFGDGTRLSIL.